Listed below are T cell receptor beta chains from one sample, sequenced in a study of neurological immune-mediated disorders. TCRdb re-called the 5' RACE reads through MiXCR, storing one row per CDR3 protein. The sample holds over 70,000 distinct CDR3 sequences; 9.5% to 13% are singletons and the top ten take roughly a tenth. The sequenced sample consisted of PBMCs. All receptors come from a young man in good health. Both conserved end residues are trimmed from each CDR3. The size entry is marked missing in some rows and otherwise reads once, few, many or a size class.

>TRBV12-3/TRBV12-4|NA|TRBJ2-1
ASNNRFQFYNEQF
>TRBV28|few|TRBJ2-3
ASSSPAGLRTDTQY
>TRBV5-1|many|TRBJ1-1
ASNRDRGYNTEAF
>TRBV30|many|TRBJ2-7
AWKGLAGEQY
>TRBV20-1|many|TRBJ1-6
SALRTGRGSPLH
>TRBV9|NA|TRBJ2-5
ASSETGGGKTQY
>TRBV12-3/TRBV12-4|many|TRBJ2-1
ASKSGASGRGEQF
>TRBV6-1|few|TRBJ2-3
VSSEAGVTDTQY
>TRBV25-1|many|TRBJ2-3
ASPKERAGGTDTQY
>TRBV12-3/TRBV12-4|many|TRBJ2-7
ASSLSAEQY
>TRBV18|many|TRBJ1-4
ASSPRLGSNEKLF
>TRBV28|few|TRBJ2-7
ASRRTGQGYEQY
>TRBV6-1|many|TRBJ1-1
ASSEAVRNTEAF
>TRBV6-6|many|TRBJ2-7
ASSRESAYEQY
>TRBV5-6|many|TRBJ2-5
ASREGGAETQY
>TRBV5-1|many|TRBJ1-1
ASSLTGTGELLAF
>TRBV5-1|many|TRBJ1-1
ASSPLPPENTEAF
>TRBV29-1|many|TRBJ2-7
SVEGGTGGGEQY
>TRBV28|many|TRBJ2-7
ASRGQTKVYEQY
>TRBV28|many|TRBJ2-1
ASFSGRGYNEQF
>TRBV9|many|TRBJ2-1
ASSLITHSGPNEQF
>TRBV7-9|many|TRBJ2-7
ASSQQGPPQY
>TRBV29-1|many|TRBJ1-1
TDSQGAYTEAF
>TRBV29-1|many|TRBJ2-1
SVEVLGQGYNEQF
>TRBV10-3|many|TRBJ2-7
AIRKTGGEQY
>TRBV3-1|few|TRBJ1-2
ASSPPGRGLRASNYGYT
>TRBV12-3/TRBV12-4|many|TRBJ2-1
ASSLDLGRQF
>TRBV5-1|many|TRBJ2-7
ASSSSGVYEQY
>TRBV7-6|many|TRBJ2-7
ASSASGFGEQY
>TRBV9|many|TRBJ2-4
ASSTDRGDIQY
>TRBV7-2|many|TRBJ2-1
ASSLVGGYNEQF
>TRBV28|many|TRBJ2-3
ASSLPISTSTDTQY
>TRBV28|many|TRBJ2-3
ASSLLGQGKVTQY
>TRBV29-1|many|TRBJ1-1
SVDPGVDTEAF
>TRBV20-1|many|TRBJ1-5
SARDQGYRYSNQPQH
>TRBV7-2|many|TRBJ2-3
ASSFFAGTTTDTQY
>TRBV7-2|many|TRBJ2-5
ASSLDLAGGHETQY
>TRBV28|many|TRBJ2-7
ATRTGEYEQY
>TRBV2|many|TRBJ1-5
ATSDRGYQPQH
>TRBV5-5|few|TRBJ1-5
ASSLDAGRQPQH
>TRBV25-1|many|TRBJ1-4
ASTGAKPEKLF
>TRBV10-3|many|TRBJ2-3
AISEGGATDTQY
>TRBV12-3/TRBV12-4|many|TRBJ1-3
ASRGQGAGGNTIY
>TRBV15|many|TRBJ2-7
ATSGRARGYEQY
>TRBV28|many|TRBJ2-1
ASSVQSEQF
>TRBV27|many|TRBJ2-3
ASRLNRGTDTQY
>TRBV7-2|many|TRBJ2-7
ASSPMHEQY
>TRBV7-9|many|TRBJ1-4
ASSTGTDNNEKLF
>TRBV5-1|many|TRBJ2-1
ASSLEGRLENEQF
>TRBV30|few|TRBJ1-2
AWADNRNYGYT
>TRBV5-1|few|TRBJ2-3
ASRLDRVTDTQY
>TRBV5-5|NA|TRBJ2-1
ASSLVAVPAGWTGEQF
>TRBV2|many|TRBJ2-5
ASSELETQY
>TRBV6-1|many|TRBJ2-3
ASTPSGLAGGPDTQY
>TRBV3-1|many|TRBJ2-2
ASRGRTANTGELF
>TRBV10-3|many|TRBJ2-7
AIARDTFYEQY
>TRBV10-3|NA|TRBJ1-1
AISVGTGNTEAF